The clone carrying this T cell receptor (beta chain) was picked up many times. Its antigen is not known. The source of the sample is a study of regulatory T cells in long-lasting Graves disease. Looked up from germline, CDR1 is SQVTM and CDR2 is ANQGSEA. The CDR3 covers 15 residues. Unmatched junction bases numbered 12, after V lost 6 bases and J lost 3 bases. Study-wide results and caveats: Thyroid tissue went unstudied; only peripheral blood was examined.

Time point specified: newly diagnosed GD, antithyroid drugs for less than 3 months. TCR sequences were obtained from RNA taken from PBMCs. Arm-PCR with iRepertoire HTBI primers amplified the CDR3 regions for these TCR beta libraries. TCRdb re-called the multiplex PCR reads with MiXCR, one entry per CDR3 protein. The sample has 450,000 to 600,000 distinct CDR3 sequences, around 15% seen once. These data also formed part of another study, on T cells in Graves' hyperthyroidism and ophthalmopathy.

The chain has TRBV29-1 and TRBJ2-3; 7 bases line up with TRBD2. This specimen was peripheral blood mononuclear cells (PBMCs), taken at new diagnosis, from a patient treated with antithyroid drugs. This clonotype originated in a man aged 35-49 years with Graves disease. This CDR3 is CSVRSRPSGTDTQYF. Written as DNA, the CDR3 is TGCAGCGTCCGAAGTAGGCCTAGCGGTACAGATACGCAGTATTTT.